This T cell receptor (beta chain) derives from a study of vaccination and CD4 T cells after COVID-19. Germline values: CDR1 MNHEY, CDR2 SVGEGT. V was trimmed by 4 bases and J by 2 bases, leaving 12 bases between them. The CDR3 runs 15 residues. Described treatment: roughly 11-day PBMC culture with coronavirus spike peptide pools or control peptides (ViraFEST assay). This clonotype was observed a few times. Its antigen is not identified. Oncomine TCR Beta short-read sequencing was applied to DNA from cultured CD4+ T cells. TCRdb reprocessed the PCR reads with MiXCR, giving one entry per CDR3 protein. Of about 12,000 distinct CDR3 sequences detected, roughly two thirds appear once; the ten largest clones hold roughly 11%.

The TCR comes from a human donor who had recovered from COVID-19. The chain combines TRBV6-2 or TRBV6-3 with TRBJ1-5; D possibly corresponds to TRBD1 (6 bases). The sample was CD4+ T cells from blood, cultured in vitro. CDR3 DNA: TGTGCCAGCAGTTCCCGGGACATTGGCAATCAGCCCCAGCATTTT. It specifies CASSSRDIGNQPQHF.